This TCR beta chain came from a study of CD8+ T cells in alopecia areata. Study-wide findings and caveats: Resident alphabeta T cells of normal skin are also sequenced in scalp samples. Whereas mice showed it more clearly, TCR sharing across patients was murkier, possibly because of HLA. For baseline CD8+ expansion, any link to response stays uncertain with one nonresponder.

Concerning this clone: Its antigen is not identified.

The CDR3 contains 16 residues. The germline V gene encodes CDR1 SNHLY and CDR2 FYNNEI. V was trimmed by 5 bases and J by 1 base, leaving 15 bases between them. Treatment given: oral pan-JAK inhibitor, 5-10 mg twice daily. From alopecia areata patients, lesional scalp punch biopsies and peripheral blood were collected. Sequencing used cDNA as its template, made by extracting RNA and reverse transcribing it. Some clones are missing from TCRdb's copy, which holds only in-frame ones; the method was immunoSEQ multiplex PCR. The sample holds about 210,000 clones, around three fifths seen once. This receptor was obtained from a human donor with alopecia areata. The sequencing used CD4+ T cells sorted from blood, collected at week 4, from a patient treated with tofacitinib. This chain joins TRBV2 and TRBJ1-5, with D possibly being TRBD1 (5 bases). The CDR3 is CASSLRGIGSNQPQHF. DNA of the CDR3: TGTGCCAGCAGTTTAAGGGGAATAGGCAGCAATCAGCCCCAGCATTTT.